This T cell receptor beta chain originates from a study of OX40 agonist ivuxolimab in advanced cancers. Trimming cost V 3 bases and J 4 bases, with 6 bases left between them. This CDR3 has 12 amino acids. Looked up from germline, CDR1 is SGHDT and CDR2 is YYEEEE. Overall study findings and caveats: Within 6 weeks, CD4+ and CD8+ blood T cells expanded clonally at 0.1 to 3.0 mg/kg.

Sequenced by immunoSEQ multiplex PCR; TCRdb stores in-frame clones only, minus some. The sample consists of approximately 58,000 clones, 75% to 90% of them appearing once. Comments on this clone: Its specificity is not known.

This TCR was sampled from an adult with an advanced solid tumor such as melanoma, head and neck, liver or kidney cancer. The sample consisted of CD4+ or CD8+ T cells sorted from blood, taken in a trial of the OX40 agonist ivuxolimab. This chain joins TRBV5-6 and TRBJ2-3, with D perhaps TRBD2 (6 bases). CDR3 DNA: TGTGCCAGCAGCTGGAGGGCAGATACGCAGTATTTT. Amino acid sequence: CASSWRADTQYF.